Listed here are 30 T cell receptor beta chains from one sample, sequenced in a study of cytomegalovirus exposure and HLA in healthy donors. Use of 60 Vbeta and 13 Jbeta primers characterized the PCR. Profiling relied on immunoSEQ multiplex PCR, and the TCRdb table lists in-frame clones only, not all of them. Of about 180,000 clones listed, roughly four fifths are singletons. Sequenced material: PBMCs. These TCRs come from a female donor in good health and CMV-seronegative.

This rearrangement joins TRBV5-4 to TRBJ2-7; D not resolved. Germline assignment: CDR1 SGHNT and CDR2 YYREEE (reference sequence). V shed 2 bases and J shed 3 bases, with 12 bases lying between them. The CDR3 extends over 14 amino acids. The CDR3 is CASSLAGNGYEQYF. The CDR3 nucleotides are TGTGCCAGCAGCTTAGCCGGTAATGGCTACGAGCAGTACTTC.

CDR3 bases: TGTGCCAGCAGCCTTTATATGAACACTGAAGCTTTCTTT. This translates into CASSLYMNTEAFF. V usage is TRBV7-3 and J usage is TRBJ1-1; no definite D call. Looked up from germline, CDR1 is SGHTA and CDR2 is FQGTGA. The CDR3 spans 13 residues. V was shortened by 5 bases and J by 0 bases, with 7 bases between the two germline ends.

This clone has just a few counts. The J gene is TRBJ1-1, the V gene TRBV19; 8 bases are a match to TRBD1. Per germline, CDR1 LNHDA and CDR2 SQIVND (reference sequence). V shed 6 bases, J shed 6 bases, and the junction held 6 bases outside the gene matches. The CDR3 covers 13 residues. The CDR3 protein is CASRLTGEPEAFF. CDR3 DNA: TGTGCCAGTAGATTGACAGGGGAACCTGAAGCTTTCTTT.

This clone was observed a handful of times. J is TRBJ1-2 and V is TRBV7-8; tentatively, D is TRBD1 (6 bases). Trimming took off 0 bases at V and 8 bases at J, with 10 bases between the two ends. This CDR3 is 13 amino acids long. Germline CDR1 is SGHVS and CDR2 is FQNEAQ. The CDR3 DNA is TGTGCCAGCAGCTTAGCGGGACAAGAAGGCTACACCTTC. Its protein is CASSLAGQEGYTF.

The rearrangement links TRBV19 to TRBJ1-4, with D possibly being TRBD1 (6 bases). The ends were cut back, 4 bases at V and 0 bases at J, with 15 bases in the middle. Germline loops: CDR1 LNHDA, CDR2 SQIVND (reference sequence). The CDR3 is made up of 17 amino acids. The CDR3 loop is CASSTWTVLATNEKLFF. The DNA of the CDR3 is TGTGCCAGTAGTACCTGGACAGTGCTTGCAACTAATGAAAAACTGTTTTTT. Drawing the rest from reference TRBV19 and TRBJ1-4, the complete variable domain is DGGITQSPKYLFRKEGQNVTLSCEQNLNHDAMYWYRQDPGQGLRLIYYSQIVNDFQKGDIAEGYSVSREKKESFPLTVTSAQKNPTAFYLCASSTWTVLATNEKLFFGSGTQLSVL.

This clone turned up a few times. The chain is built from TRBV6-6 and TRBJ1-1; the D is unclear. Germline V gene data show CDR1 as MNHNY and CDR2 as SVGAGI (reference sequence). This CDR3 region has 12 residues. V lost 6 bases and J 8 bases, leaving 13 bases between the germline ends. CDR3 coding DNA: TGTGCCAGCAGCCTTTCGCCGGGGGAAGCTTTCTTT. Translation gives CASSLSPGEAFF.

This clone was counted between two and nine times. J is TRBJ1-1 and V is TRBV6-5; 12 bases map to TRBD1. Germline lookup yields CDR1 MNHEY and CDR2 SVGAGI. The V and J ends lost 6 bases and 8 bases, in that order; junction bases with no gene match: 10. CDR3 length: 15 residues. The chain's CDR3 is CASSPGTGGPTEAFF. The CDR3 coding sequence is TGTGCCAGCAGCCCGGGGACAGGGGGCCCCACAGAAGCTTTCTTT.

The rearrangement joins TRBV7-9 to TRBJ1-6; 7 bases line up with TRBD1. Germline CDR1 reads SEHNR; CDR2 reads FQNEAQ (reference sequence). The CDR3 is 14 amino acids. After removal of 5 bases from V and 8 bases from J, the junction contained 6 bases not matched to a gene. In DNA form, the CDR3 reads TGTGCCAGCAGCCGAGGACAGGATTATTCACCCCTCCACTTT. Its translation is CASSRGQDYSPLHF. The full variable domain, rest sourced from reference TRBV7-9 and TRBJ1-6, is DTGVSQNPRHKITKRGQNVTFRCDPISEHNRLYWYRQTLGQGPEFLTYFQNEAQLEKSRLLSDRFSAERPKGSFSTLEIQRTEQGDSAMYLCASSRGQDYSPLHFGNGTRLTVT.

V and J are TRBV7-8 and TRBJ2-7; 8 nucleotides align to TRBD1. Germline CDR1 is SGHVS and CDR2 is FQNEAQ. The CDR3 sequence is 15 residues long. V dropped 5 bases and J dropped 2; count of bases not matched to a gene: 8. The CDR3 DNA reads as TGTGCCAGCAGCCACCGGGACAGGCACCCCTACGAGCAGTACTTC. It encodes CASSHRDRHPYEQYF. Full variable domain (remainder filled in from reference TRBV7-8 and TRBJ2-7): GAGVSQSPRYKVAKRGQDVALRCDPISGHVSLFWYQQALGQGPEFLTYFQNEAQLDKSGLPSDRFFAERPEGSVSTLKIQRTQQEDSAVYLCASSHRDRHPYEQYFGPGTRLTVT.

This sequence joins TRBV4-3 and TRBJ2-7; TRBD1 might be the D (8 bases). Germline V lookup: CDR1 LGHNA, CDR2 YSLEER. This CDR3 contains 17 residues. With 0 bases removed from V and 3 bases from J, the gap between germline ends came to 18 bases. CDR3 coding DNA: TGCGCCAGCAGCCAAGACTTTAGGACAGGGACTAACTACGAGCAGTACTTC. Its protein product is CASSQDFRTGTNYEQYF.

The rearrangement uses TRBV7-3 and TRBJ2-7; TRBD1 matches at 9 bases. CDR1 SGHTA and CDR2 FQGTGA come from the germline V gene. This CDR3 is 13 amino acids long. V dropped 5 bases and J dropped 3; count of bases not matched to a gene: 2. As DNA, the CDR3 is TGTGCCAGCAGCCCGGGACAGGGCTACGAGCAGTACTTC. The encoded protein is CASSPGQGYEQYF.

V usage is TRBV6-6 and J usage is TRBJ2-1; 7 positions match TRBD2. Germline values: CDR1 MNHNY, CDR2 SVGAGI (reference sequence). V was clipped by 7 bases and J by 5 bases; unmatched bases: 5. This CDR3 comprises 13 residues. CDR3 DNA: TGTGCCAGCACCGGGGGAGGGGACAATGAGCAGTTCTTC. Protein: CASTGGGDNEQFF.

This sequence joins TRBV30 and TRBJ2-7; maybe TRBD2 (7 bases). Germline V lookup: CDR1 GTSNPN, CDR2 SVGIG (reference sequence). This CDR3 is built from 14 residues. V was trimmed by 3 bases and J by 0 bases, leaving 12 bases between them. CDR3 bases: TGTGCCTGGAGGGGAGGGACACTCTCCTACGAGCAGTACTTC. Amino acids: CAWRGGTLSYEQYF.

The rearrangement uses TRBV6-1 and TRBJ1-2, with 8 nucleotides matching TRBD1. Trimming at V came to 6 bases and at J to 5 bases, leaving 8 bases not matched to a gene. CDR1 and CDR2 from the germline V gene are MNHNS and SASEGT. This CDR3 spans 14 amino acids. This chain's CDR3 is CASSVDRGGYGYTF. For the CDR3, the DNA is TGTGCCAGCAGCGTTGACAGGGGAGGATATGGCTACACCTTC.

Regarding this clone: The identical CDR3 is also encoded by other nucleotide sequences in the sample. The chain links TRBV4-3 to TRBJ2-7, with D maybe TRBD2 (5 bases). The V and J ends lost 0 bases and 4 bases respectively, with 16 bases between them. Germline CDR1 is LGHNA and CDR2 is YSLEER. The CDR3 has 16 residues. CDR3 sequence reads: CASSQDSLANSYEQYF. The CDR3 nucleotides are TGCGCCAGCAGCCAAGATAGCCTAGCAAACTCTTACGAGCAGTACTTC.

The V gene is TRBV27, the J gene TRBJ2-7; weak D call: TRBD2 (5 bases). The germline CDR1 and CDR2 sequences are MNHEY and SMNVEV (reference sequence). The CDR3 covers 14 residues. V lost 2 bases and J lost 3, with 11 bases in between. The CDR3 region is CASSLEGSGYEQYF. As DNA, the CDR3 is TGTGCCAGCAGTTTAGAGGGTTCGGGCTACGAGCAGTACTTC.

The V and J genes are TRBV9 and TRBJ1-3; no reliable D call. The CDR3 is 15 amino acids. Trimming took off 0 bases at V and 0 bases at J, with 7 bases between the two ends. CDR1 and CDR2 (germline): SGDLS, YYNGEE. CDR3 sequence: CASSVGLSSGNTIYF. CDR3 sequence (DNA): TGTGCCAGCAGCGTAGGCCTCAGCTCTGGAAACACCATATATTTT.

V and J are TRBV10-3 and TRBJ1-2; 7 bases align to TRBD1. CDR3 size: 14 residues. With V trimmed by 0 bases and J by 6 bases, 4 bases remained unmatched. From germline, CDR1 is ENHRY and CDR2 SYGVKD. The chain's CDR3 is CAISESSGGHGYTF. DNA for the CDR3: TGTGCCATCAGTGAGTCTTCAGGGGGGCATGGCTACACCTTC.

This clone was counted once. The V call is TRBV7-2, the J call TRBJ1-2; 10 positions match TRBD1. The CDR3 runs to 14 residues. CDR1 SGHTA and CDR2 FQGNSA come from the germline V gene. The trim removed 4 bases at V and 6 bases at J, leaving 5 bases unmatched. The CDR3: CASSSYDRGHGYTF. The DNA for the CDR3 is TGTGCCAGCAGCTCCTACGACAGGGGGCATGGCTACACCTTC. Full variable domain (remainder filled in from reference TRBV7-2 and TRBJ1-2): GAGVSQSPSNKVTEKGKDVELRCDPISGHTALYWYRQSLGQGLEFLIYFQGNSAPDKSGLPSDRFSAERTGGSVSTLTIQRTQQEDSAVYLCASSSYDRGHGYTFGSGTRLTVV.

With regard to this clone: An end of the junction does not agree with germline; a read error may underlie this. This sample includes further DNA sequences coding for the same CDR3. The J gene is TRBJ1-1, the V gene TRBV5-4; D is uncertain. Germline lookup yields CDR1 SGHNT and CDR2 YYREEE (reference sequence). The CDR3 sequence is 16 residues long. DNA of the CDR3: TGTGCTAGCAGCTTGGTGCGGGGAAGAGGGAACACTGAAGCTTTCTTT. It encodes CASSLVRGRGNTEAFF.

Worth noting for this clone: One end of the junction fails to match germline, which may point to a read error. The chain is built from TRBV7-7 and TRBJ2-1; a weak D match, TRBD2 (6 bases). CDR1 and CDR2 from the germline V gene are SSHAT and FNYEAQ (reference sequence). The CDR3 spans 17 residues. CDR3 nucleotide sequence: TGTGCTAGCAGCTTACCCCGGGACTGCCCCTGTGGGGGTGAGCAGTTCTTC. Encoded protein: CASSLPRDCPCGGEQFF.

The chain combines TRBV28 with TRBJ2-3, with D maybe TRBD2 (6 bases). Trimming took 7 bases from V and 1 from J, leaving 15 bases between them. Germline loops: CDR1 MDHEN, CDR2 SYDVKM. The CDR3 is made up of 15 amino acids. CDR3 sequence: CASTSRASGTDTQYF. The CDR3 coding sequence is TGTGCCAGCACCTCCCGGGCTAGCGGCACAGATACGCAGTATTTT.

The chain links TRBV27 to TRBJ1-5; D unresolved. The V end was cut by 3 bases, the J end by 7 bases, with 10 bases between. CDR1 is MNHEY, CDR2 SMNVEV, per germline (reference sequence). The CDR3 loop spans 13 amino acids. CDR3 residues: CASSFVGGQPQHF. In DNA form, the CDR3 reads TGTGCCAGCAGTTTTGTAGGCGGCCAGCCCCAGCATTTT.

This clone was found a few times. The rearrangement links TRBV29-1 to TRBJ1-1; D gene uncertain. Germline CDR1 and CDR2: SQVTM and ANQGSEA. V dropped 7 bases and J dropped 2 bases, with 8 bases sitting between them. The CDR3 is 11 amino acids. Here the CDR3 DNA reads TGCAGCGGCGAATTTAACACTGAAGCTTTCTTT. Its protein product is CSGEFNTEAFF.

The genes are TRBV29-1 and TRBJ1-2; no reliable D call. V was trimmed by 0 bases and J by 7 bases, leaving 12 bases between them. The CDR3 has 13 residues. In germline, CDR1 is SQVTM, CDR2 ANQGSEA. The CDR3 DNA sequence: TGCAGCGTTGAAGATACGGGGTTCGGTGGCTACACCTTC. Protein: CSVEDTGFGGYTF.

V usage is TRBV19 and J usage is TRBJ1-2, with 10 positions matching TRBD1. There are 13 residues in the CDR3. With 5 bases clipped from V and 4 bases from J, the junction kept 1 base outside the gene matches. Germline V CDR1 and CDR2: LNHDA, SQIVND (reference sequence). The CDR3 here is CASSGDRGYGYTF. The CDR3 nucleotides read TGTGCCAGTAGTGGGGACAGGGGCTATGGCTACACCTTC.

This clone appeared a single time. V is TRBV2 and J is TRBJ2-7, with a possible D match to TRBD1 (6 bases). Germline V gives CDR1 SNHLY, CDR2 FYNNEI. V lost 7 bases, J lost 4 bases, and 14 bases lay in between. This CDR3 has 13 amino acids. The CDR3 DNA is TGTGCCAGCACGACAGGTTTACGGTACGAGCAGTACTTC. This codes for CASTTGLRYEQYF.

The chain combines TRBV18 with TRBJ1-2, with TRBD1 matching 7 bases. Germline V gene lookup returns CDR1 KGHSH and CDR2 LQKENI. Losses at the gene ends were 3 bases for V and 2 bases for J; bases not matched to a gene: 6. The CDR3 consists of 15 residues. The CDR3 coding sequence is TGTGCCAGCTCACCCGGACAGGCGCAGAACTATGGCTACACCTTC. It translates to CASSPGQAQNYGYTF.

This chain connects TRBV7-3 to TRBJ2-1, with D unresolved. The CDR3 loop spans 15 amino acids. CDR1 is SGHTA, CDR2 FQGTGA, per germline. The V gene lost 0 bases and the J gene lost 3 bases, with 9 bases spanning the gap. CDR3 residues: CASSLTLNNYNEQFF. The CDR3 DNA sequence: TGTGCCAGCAGCTTAACGTTAAACAACTACAATGAGCAGTTCTTC.

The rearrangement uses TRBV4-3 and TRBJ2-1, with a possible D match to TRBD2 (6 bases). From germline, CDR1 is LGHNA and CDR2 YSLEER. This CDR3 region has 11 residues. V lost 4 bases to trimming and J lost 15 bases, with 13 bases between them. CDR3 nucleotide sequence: TGCGCCAGCAGCCGCGGGACGGGAGCGTTCTTC. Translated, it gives CASSRGTGAFF.